One sample yielded the 22 T cell receptor beta chains listed below, sequenced in a study of cytomegalovirus exposure and HLA in healthy donors (dated by TCRdb to 2016 to 2017). The library was obtained by the immunoSEQ multiplex PCR assay. The multiplex PCR relied on a mix of 60 forward primers for TCR Vbeta segments and 13 reverse primers for TCR Jbeta segments. Drawn from immuneACCESS, this table holds only the in-frame rearrangements with V and J called that TCRdb kept. Clones are partly lost; checked studies trace under half to an unresolved V gene and leave the rest unexplained. Here the sample has some 150,000 clones; around 78% occur a single time. The top ten clonotypes cover less than 2% of the sample. The sequencing input was PBMCs. The origin of the receptors is a man between 40 and 49 years old in good health and CMV-seronegative.

The chain links TRBV9 to TRBJ1-1, with TRBD1 identical over 9 bases. The length of the CDR3 is 16 residues. Germline lookup yields CDR1 SGDLS and CDR2 YYNGEE. V was pared by 0 bases and J by 5 bases, with 8 bases of the junction left unmatched. CDR3 region: CASSVAPDRGGTEAFF. The CDR3 DNA reads as TGTGCCAGCAGCGTAGCTCCGGACAGGGGTGGGACTGAAGCTTTCTTT. The full variable domain, in which reference TRBV9 and TRBJ1-1 provide the parts outside the CDR3, is DSGVTQTPKHLITATGQRVTLRCSPRSGDLSVYWYQQSLDQGLQFLIQYYNGEERAKGNILERFSAQQFPDLHSELNLSSLELGDSALYFCASSVAPDRGGTEAFFGQGTRLTVV.

In this sample, this clone turned up a few times. This chain connects TRBV27 to TRBJ1-2; D remains unclear. The V end lost 6 bases, the J end lost 6 bases, and 5 bases lay between the germline ends. Germline loops: CDR1 MNHEY, CDR2 SMNVEV (reference sequence). The CDR3 is 10 residues long. The DNA of the CDR3 is TGTGCCAGCAGCCGTGATGGCTACACCTTC. Translation gives CASSRDGYTF.

V gene TRBV11-2 combines with J gene TRBJ2-1; 7 positions agree with TRBD2. The V gene end was trimmed by 5 bases and the J gene end by 5 bases; junction bases not matched to a gene: 9. Germline loops: CDR1 SGHAT, CDR2 FQNNGV. The CDR3 loop spans 15 amino acids. The CDR3 DNA sequence: TGTGCCAGCAGCCCGGAGGCGGGAGTACACAATGAGCAGTTCTTC. Its translation is CASSPEAGVHNEQFF. The whole variable domain, remainder taken from reference TRBV11-2 and TRBJ2-1, is EAGVAQSPRYKIIEKRQSVAFWCNPISGHATLYWYQQILGQGPKLLIQFQNNGVVDDSQLPKDRFSAERLKGVDSTLKIQPAKLEDSAVYLCASSPEAGVHNEQFFGPGTRLTVL.

The chain has TRBV6-6 and TRBJ2-7; 10 bases map to TRBD2. The CDR3 contains 14 residues. Germline V gene lookup returns CDR1 MNHNY and CDR2 SVGAGI (reference sequence). J gave up 2 bases and V 6 bases, and 4 bases lay outside the gene matches. This CDR3 is CASSPSGGTYEQYF. The CDR3 DNA sequence: TGTGCCAGCAGCCCTAGCGGGGGAACCTACGAGCAGTACTTC.

This clone was seen a handful of times. The chain combines TRBV4-3 with TRBJ1-1, with TRBD1 identical over 8 bases. Trimming took 4 bases from V and 4 from J; bases not matched to a gene: 8. The CDR3 sequence is 15 residues long. CDR1 and CDR2 from the germline V gene are LGHNA and YSLEER. CDR3 bases: TGCGCCAGCAGCCCGGGGAGCCAGGGGGCCACTGAAGCTTTCTTT. It is translated as CASSPGSQGATEAFF.

This clone was detected only a few times. The rearrangement uses TRBV5-1 and TRBJ2-5; D is uncertain. The germline V gene has CDR1 SGHRS and CDR2 YFSETQ. The CDR3 extends over 13 amino acids. Trimming shortened V by 1 base and J by 1 base, and 5 bases separated the two germline ends. The CDR3 reads CASSLSSQETQYF. The CDR3 DNA reads as TGCGCCAGCAGCTTGTCTAGCCAAGAGACCCAGTACTTC.

The chain carries TRBV7-2 and TRBJ1-2; maybe TRBD1 (5 bases). The V end lost 8 bases, the J end lost 8 bases, and 15 bases lay between the germline ends. CDR1 and CDR2 from the germline V gene are SGHTA and FQGNSA. The CDR3 length is 12 residues. CDR3 sequence reads: CASSLDSRGYTF. In nucleotides, the CDR3 is TGTGCCAGCTCCCTAGACAGTCGGGGCTACACCTTC.

This clone was found a few times. This rearrangement joins TRBV7-3 to TRBJ2-7; maybe TRBD1 (5 bases). V shed 6 bases and J shed 3 bases, with 12 bases lying between them. Germline-derived CDR1 and CDR2 are SGHTA and FQGTGA. This CDR3 spans 13 amino acids. Written as DNA, the CDR3 is TGTGCCAGCAGTCCGAGGCAGGGCTACGAGCAGTACTTC. This codes for CASSPRQGYEQYF.

With respect to this clone: Other DNA sequences within the sample encode an identical CDR3. This sequence joins TRBV27 and TRBJ2-5; D remains ambiguous. The V end lost 5 bases, the J end lost 5 bases, and 15 bases lay between the germline ends. The CDR3 covers 14 residues. Germline V gene lookup returns CDR1 MNHEY and CDR2 SMNVEV (reference sequence). This CDR3 is CASSLAGLQETQYF. The CDR3 DNA reads as TGTGCCAGCAGTCTTGCAGGCCTACAGGAGACCCAGTACTTC.

The chain links TRBV19 to TRBJ2-3; TRBD2 matches 7 bases. The trim removed 4 bases at V and 2 bases at J, leaving 3 bases unmatched. The CDR3 extends over 14 amino acids. Germline V CDR1 and CDR2: LNHDA, SQIVND (reference sequence). CDR3 bases: TGTGCCAGTAGTAAAAAGCGGGACACAGATACGCAGTATTTT. Translated, it gives CASSKKRDTDTQYF. Variable domain in full (rest from reference TRBV19 and TRBJ2-3): DGGITQSPKYLFRKEGQNVTLSCEQNLNHDAMYWYRQDPGQGLRLIYYSQIVNDFQKGDIAEGYSVSREKKESFPLTVTSAQKNPTAFYLCASSKKRDTDTQYFGPGTRLTVL.

This sequence joins TRBV7-3 and TRBJ1-2; no firm D call. This CDR3 has 13 amino acids. Trimming left V 5 bases short and J 4 bases short, with 11 bases between. The germline CDR1 and CDR2 sequences are SGHTA and FQGTGA. As DNA, the CDR3 is TGTGCCAGCAGCCCCCGGGGAGGCTATGGCTACACCTTC. Encoded protein: CASSPRGGYGYTF.

This sequence joins TRBV19 and TRBJ2-7; no definite D call. CDR3 length: 13 residues. The V and J ends lost 3 bases and 2 bases respectively, with 8 bases between them. The germline V gene has CDR1 LNHDA and CDR2 SQIVND (reference sequence). DNA for the CDR3: TGTGCCAGTAGTATCAACGGAGCCTACGAGCAGTACTTC. Translated: CASSINGAYEQYF.

The genes are TRBV5-1 and TRBJ1-2, with TRBD1 as a possible D gene (6 bases). V gave up 3 bases and J gave up 6 bases, with 15 bases separating them. The CDR3 consists of 14 residues. Germline V gene lookup returns CDR1 SGHRS and CDR2 YFSETQ. CDR3 protein: CASSSTRTDNGYTF. CDR3 DNA: TGCGCCAGCAGCTCAACTAGGACAGATAATGGCTACACCTTC.

The chain uses TRBV4-3 and TRBJ1-2, with 9 bases that match TRBD1. The CDR3 contains 15 residues. V shed 0 bases, J shed 6 bases, and the junction held 5 bases outside the gene matches. The germline gives CDR1 LGHNA, CDR2 YSLEER. CDR3 in DNA: TGCGCCAGCAGCCAAGATGGGGACAGGGCGGATGGCTACACCTTC. This gives the protein CASSQDGDRADGYTF.

The V gene is TRBV7-8, the J gene TRBJ2-4, with D possibly being TRBD2 (6 bases). V was shortened by 1 base and J by 0 bases, with 10 bases between the two germline ends. The CDR3 length is 16 residues. Germline V gene sequence: CDR1 SGHVS, CDR2 FQNEAQ. CDR3 amino acids: CASSLDWGLAKNIQYF. CDR3 nucleotides: TGTGCCAGCAGCTTAGACTGGGGACTAGCCAAAAACATTCAGTACTTC. Full variable domain (outside the CDR3, taken from reference TRBV7-8 and TRBJ2-4): GAGVSQSPRYKVAKRGQDVALRCDPISGHVSLFWYQQALGQGPEFLTYFQNEAQLDKSGLPSDRFFAERPEGSVSTLKIQRTQQEDSAVYLCASSLDWGLAKNIQYFGAGTRLSVL.

The rearrangement uses TRBV5-1 and TRBJ2-7; 11 bases align to TRBD2. The CDR3 sequence is 15 residues long. Germline trimming cut 4 bases from V and 3 bases from J; bases unmatched to any gene: 6. From germline, CDR1 is SGHRS and CDR2 YFSETQ. CDR3 nucleotide sequence: TGCGCCAGCAGCCCACAACTAGCGGGGGACTACGAGCAGTACTTC. Translating it yields CASSPQLAGDYEQYF. Combining the CDR3 with reference TRBV5-1 and TRBJ2-7 gives the whole variable domain KAGVTQTPRYLIKTRGQQVTLSCSPISGHRSVSWYQQTPGQGLQFLFEYFSETQRNKGNFPGRFSGRQFSNSRSEMNVSTLELGDSALYLCASSPQLAGDYEQYFGPGTRLTVT.

V gene TRBV7-9 combines with J gene TRBJ1-4; a weak D match, TRBD1 (6 bases). V was cut by 5 bases and J by 6 bases, with 19 bases left in between. Germline V gene data show CDR1 as SEHNR and CDR2 as FQNEAQ (reference sequence). The CDR3 spans 16 residues. The CDR3 sequence: CASSIWVGGQYEKLFF. DNA for the CDR3: TGTGCCAGCAGCATTTGGGTTGGGGGACAATATGAAAAACTGTTTTTT.

The CDR3 loop reads CASSRRQEDGYTF. In DNA, the CDR3 is TGTGCCAGCTCTAGGAGACAGGAGGATGGCTACACCTTC. V usage is TRBV6-6 and J usage is TRBJ1-2, with D possibly TRBD1 on 6 matching bases. The CDR3 consists of 13 residues. The V gene lost 8 bases and the J gene lost 6 bases, with 16 bases spanning the gap. CDR1 is MNHNY, CDR2 SVGAGI, per germline (reference sequence).

The V call is TRBV7-9, the J call TRBJ2-7; D perhaps matches TRBD1 (7 bases). The V gene's germline CDR1 is SEHNR and CDR2 FQNEAQ (reference sequence). The CDR3 extends over 14 amino acids. The V gene lost 3 bases and the J gene lost 2 bases, with 11 bases spanning the gap. The CDR3 spells CASSFQGEAYEQYF. The CDR3 coding sequence is TGTGCCAGCAGCTTCCAGGGGGAGGCCTACGAGCAGTACTTC.

The chain combines TRBV5-1 with TRBJ2-3, with 7 bases matching TRBD1. J lost 1 base, V lost 4 bases, and 6 bases had no gene match. The CDR3 covers 15 residues. CDR1 is SGHRS, CDR2 YFSETQ, per germline. The DNA for the CDR3 is TGCGCCAGCAGCATCGACAGGGAAGGCACAGATACGCAGTATTTT. This sequence encodes CASSIDREGTDTQYF.

This clone was seen only a few times. The chain has TRBV29-1 and TRBJ1-2, with TRBD1 as a possible D gene (5 bases). This CDR3 comprises 13 residues. Germline assignment: CDR1 SQVTM and CDR2 ANQGSEA. The ends were cut back, 4 bases at V and 0 bases at J, with 9 bases in the middle. This chain's CDR3 is CSVAGGANYGYTF. For the CDR3, the DNA is TGCAGCGTTGCGGGGGGAGCTAACTATGGCTACACCTTC.

The chain combines TRBV9 with TRBJ2-3, with TRBD2 matching 8 bases. The CDR3 contains 14 residues. Germline V gene lookup returns CDR1 SGDLS and CDR2 YYNGEE. J was trimmed by 2 bases and V by 2 bases; bases with no gene match: 1. CDR3 bases: TGTGCCAGCAGCGTTAGCGGGGCCACAGATACGCAGTATTTT. The encoded protein is CASSVSGATDTQYF.